This T cell receptor (beta chain) was sequenced during a study of response to subunit inactivated influenza vaccine. Findings and caveats of the study: The authors suggested that few new T cells are recruited per seasonal influenza vaccination.

The ends were cut back, 3 bases at V and 3 bases at J, with 3 bases in the middle. The CDR3 totals 11 residues. Looked up from germline, CDR1 is DFQATT and CDR2 is SNEGSKA (reference sequence). TCRdb reprocessed the RT-PCR reads via MiXCR and lists one record per CDR3 protein. The sample holds over 400,000 distinct CDR3 sequences, about an eighth seen once. There are many counts of this clonotype. Its matching antigen is unknown. The TCR originated in a man between 50 and 59 years old who received an inactivated influenza vaccine. Sequenced here: PBMCs from blood, sampled about 40 days after vaccination. The gene calls are TRBV20-1 and TRBJ2-1; D not resolved. This CDR3 reads CSASLYNEQFF. Here the CDR3 DNA reads TGCAGTGCTAGCCTCTACAATGAGCAGTTCTTC.